This TCR beta chain was profiled in a study of blood T cell repertoires in COVID-19. V shed 0 bases and J shed 10 bases, with 14 bases lying between them. Germline V CDR1 and CDR2: SGHKS, YYEKEE (reference sequence). The CDR3 has 15 amino acids. Sequencing used immunoSEQ multiplex PCR; TCRdb keeps in-frame clones, though not all of them. The sample carries 110,000 or so clones, approximately 80% recorded once. Material for sequencing was peripheral blood. This receptor was taken from a man aged 50-60 years with acute or convalescent COVID-19. The chain recombines TRBV5-5 with TRBJ1-6; no firm D call. The chain's CDR3 is CASSLEGQEVSPLHF. DNA of the CDR3: TGTGCCAGCAGCTTGGAAGGTCAGGAGGTCTCACCCCTCCACTTT.